This entry describes one T cell receptor beta chain. The antigen is not known. Amplified TCR beta CDR3 regions came from RNA transcripts. The HTBI primer set was used in a first-round RT-PCR of the TCR CDR3. TCRdb re-called the multiplex PCR reads with MiXCR, one entry per CDR3 protein. The sample yields roughly 500,000 distinct CDR3 sequences, roughly a quarter seen once. These data are taken from a study of T cells in Graves' hyperthyroidism and ophthalmopathy. For the study at large: Sampling of peripheral blood happened at initial diagnosis, prior to any treatment.

V was clipped by 0 bases and J by 2 bases, with 11 bases between them. Germline V gene sequence: CDR1 DFQATT, CDR2 SNEGSKA (reference sequence). This CDR3 spans 14 amino acids. Those patients with uncontrolled infection, other autoimmune disease, pregnancy or lactation were excluded. Diagnosis rested on symptoms, serum thyroxine and TRAb, thyroid ultrasound, and orbital computed tomography. Study outcomes and limitations: The model's output predicted ophthalmopathy at a median of approximately 6.5 months prior to onset.

The sequence was obtained from a woman younger than 45 with Graves' ophthalmopathy. Sequencing used blood. The V and J genes are TRBV20-1 and TRBJ2-7; possible D gene TRBD1, 6 bases. In DNA form, the CDR3 reads TGCAGTGCTAGAGACTGGGGGACAACCTACGAGCAGTACTTC. It is translated as CSARDWGTTYEQYF.